This T cell receptor (beta chain) was documented in a study of shared clonotypes between healthy human individuals. V was pared by 5 bases and J by 3 bases, with 6 bases between. This CDR3 spans 12 amino acids. In germline, CDR1 is SGHTA, CDR2 FQGNSA. Libraries were prepared by immunoSEQ multiplex PCR; TCRdb keeps only in-frame clonotypes and omits some of them. The sample records about 1.5 million clones, 95% to 99% being singletons. The source material was naive CD4+ T cells sorted from blood. Noted subset: CD45RA+ positively selected. The sequence was collected from a man younger than 45 in good health. V and J are TRBV7-2 and TRBJ2-3; D call uncertain. The CDR3 DNA reads TGTGCCAGCAGCACGGTTACAGATACGCAGTATTTT. Protein product: CASSTVTDTQYF.